These 2 T cell receptor beta chains originate from one sample sequenced in a study of molecular identifiers for immune sequencing clone quantification. Each CDR3 protein is one row after TCRdb ran MiXCR on the PCR reads. The data show about 510,000 distinct CDR3 sequences, with about 26% seen just once and around 0.78% held by the top ten. Sequenced material: naive CD8+ T cells from blood, with Jurkat cell RNA spiked in. Subset here: FACS-sorted CD8+CD4-CCR7+CD45RA+ naive T cells. The origin of the receptors is a human donor in good health. Some libraries in this study had Jurkat cell RNA spiked in.

This clonotype was recorded once. An end of the junction does not agree with germline; a read error may underlie this. The chain links TRBV4-1 to TRBJ2-7, with no clear D. The CDR3 runs 12 residues. The germline gives CDR1 MGHRA, CDR2 YSYEKL. CDR3 residues: CASRHGGYEQYF. CDR3 bases: TGCGCCAGCCGCCACGGCGGCTACGAGCAGTACTTC.

As DNA, the CDR3 is TGTGCCAGCAGTCCCGGGATATACCAAGAGACCCAGTACTTC. Translation: CASSPGIYQETQYF. The chain is built from TRBV12-3 or TRBV12-4 and TRBJ2-5, with a weak D call TRBD2 (5 bases). The CDR3 covers 14 residues. V was shortened by 5 bases and J by 0 bases, with 10 bases between the two germline ends.